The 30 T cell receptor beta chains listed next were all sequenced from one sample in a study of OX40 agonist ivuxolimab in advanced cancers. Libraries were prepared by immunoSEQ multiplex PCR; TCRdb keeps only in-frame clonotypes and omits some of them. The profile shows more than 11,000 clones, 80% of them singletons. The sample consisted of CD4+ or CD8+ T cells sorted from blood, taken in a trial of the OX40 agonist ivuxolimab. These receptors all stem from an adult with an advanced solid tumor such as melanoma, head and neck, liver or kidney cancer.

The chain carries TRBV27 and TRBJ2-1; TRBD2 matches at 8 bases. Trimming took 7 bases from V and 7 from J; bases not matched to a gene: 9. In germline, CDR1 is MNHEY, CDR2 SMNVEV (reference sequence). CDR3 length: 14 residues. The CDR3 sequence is CASTSLAGRNEQFF. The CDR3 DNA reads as TGTGCCAGCACATCGTTAGCGGGAAGGAATGAGCAGTTCTTC.

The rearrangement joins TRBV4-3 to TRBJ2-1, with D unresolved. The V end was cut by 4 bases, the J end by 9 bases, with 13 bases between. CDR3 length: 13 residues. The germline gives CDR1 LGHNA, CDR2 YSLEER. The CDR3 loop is CASSPQELGEQFF. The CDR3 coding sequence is TGCGCCAGCAGCCCTCAAGAGCTCGGTGAGCAGTTCTTC.

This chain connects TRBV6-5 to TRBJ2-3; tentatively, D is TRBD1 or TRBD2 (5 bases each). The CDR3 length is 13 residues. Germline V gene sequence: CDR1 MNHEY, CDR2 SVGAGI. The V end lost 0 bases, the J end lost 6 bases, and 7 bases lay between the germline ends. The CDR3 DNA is TGTGCCAGCAGTTACTCCGAGGGGGATACGCAGTATTTT. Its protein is CASSYSEGDTQYF.

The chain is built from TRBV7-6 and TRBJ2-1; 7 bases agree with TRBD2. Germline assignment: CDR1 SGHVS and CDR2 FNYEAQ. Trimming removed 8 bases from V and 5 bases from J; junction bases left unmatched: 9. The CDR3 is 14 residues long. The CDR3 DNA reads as TGTGCCAGCTCAGGCGGGAGAGGAGACAATGAGCAGTTCTTC. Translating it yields CASSGGRGDNEQFF.

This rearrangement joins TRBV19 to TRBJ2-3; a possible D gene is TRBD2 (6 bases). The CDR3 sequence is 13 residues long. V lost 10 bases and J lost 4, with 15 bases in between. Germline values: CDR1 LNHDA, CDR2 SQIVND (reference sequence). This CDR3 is CATKGGIADTQYF. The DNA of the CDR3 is TGTGCCACCAAAGGAGGGATTGCAGATACGCAGTATTTT.

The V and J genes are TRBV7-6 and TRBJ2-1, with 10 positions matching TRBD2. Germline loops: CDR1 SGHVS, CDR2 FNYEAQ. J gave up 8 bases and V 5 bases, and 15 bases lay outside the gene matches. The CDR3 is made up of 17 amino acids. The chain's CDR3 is CASSLPRTSGGGHEQFF. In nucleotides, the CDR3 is TGTGCCAGCAGCCTACCCCGGACTAGCGGAGGGGGCCATGAGCAGTTCTTC. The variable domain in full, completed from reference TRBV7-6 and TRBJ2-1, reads GAGVSQSPRYKVTKRGQDVALRCDPISGHVSLYWYRQALGQGPEFLTYFNYEAQQDKSGLPNDRFSAERPEGSISTLTIQRTEQRDSAMYRCASSLPRTSGGGHEQFFGPGTRLTVL.

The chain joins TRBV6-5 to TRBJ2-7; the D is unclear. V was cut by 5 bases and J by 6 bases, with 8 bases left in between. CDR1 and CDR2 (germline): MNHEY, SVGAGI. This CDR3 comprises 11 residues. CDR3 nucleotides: TGTGCCAGCAGTACCTTAGCCGAGCAGTACTTC. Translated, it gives CASSTLAEQYF.

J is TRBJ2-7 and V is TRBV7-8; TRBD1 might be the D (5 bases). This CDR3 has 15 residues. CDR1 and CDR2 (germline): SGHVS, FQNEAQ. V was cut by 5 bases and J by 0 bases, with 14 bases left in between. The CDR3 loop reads CASSVGHGSSYEQYF. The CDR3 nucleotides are TGTGCCAGCAGCGTCGGACATGGAAGCTCCTACGAGCAGTACTTC.

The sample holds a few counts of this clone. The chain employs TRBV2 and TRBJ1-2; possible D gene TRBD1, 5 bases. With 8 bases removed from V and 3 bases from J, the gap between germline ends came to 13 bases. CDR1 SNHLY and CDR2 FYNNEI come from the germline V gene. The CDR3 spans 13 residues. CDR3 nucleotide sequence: TGTGCCAGCGGAATACAGGAGTACTATGGCTACACCTTC. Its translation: CASGIQEYYGYTF.

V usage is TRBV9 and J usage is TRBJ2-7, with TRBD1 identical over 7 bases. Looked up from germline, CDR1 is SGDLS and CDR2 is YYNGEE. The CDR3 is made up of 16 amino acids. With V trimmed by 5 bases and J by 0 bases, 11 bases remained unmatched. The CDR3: CASSPNGDSLSYEQYF. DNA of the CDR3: TGTGCCAGCAGTCCTAACGGGGACAGCCTCTCCTACGAGCAGTACTTC.

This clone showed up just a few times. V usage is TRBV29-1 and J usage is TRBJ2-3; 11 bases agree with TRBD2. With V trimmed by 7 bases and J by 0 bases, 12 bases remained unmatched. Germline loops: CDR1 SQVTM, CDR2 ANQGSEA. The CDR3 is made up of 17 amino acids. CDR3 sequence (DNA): TGCAGCGCCATAGCGGGAGGGAAACAAACTAGCACAGATACGCAGTATTTT. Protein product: CSAIAGGKQTSTDTQYF.

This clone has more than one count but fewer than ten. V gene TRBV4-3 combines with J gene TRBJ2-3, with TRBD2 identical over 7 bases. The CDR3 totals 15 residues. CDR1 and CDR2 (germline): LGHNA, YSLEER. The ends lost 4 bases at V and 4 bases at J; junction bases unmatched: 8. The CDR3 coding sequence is TGCGCCAGCAGCCGGGGGGGAGGTTGGGCAGATACGCAGTATTTT. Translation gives CASSRGGGWADTQYF.

CDR3 DNA: TGTGCCTGGAGTGAGGGTCGGGAGAAGTTCTTC. As protein: CAWSEGREKFF. The chain recombines TRBV30 with TRBJ2-1, with D maybe TRBD2 (6 bases). CDR3 length: 11 amino acids. CDR1 and CDR2 (germline): GTSNPN, SVGIG (reference sequence). V dropped 1 base and J dropped 14 bases, with 12 bases sitting between them.

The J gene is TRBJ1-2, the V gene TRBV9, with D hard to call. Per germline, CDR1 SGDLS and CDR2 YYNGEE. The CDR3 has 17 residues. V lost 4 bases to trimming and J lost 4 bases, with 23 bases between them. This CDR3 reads CASSYSGDEGAFYGYTF. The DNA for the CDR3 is TGTGCCAGCAGCTACTCCGGTGACGAGGGTGCGTTCTATGGCTACACCTTC.

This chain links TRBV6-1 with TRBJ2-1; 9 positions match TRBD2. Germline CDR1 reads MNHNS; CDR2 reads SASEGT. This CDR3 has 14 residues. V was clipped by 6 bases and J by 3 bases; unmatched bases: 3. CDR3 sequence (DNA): TGTGCCAGCAGAGGACTAGCGCGCTACAATGAGCAGTTCTTC. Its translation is CASRGLARYNEQFF.

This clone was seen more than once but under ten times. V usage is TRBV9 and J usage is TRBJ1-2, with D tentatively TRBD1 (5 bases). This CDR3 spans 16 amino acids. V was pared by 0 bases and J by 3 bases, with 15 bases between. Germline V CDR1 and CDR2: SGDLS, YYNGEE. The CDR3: CASSVGAGLPDYGYTF. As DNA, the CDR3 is TGTGCCAGCAGCGTAGGGGCAGGGTTGCCAGACTATGGCTACACCTTC. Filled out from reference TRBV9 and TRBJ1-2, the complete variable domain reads DSGVTQTPKHLITATGQRVTLRCSPRSGDLSVYWYQQSLDQGLQFLIQYYNGEERAKGNILERFSAQQFPDLHSELNLSSLELGDSALYFCASSVGAGLPDYGYTFGSGTRLTVV.

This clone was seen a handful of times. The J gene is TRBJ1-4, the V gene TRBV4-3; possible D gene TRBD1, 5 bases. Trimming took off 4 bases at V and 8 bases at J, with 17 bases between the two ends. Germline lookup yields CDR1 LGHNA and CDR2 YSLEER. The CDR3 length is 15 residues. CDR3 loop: CASSPGARDGEKLFF. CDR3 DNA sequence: TGCGCCAGCAGCCCTGGGGCCAGGGACGGGGAAAAACTGTTTTTT.

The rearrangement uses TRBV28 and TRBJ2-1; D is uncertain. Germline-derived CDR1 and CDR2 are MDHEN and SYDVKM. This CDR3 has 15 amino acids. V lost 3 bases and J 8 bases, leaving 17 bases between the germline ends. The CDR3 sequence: CASSLGSRTRDEQFF. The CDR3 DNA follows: TGTGCCAGCAGTTTGGGGTCGCGGACCAGAGATGAGCAGTTCTTC.

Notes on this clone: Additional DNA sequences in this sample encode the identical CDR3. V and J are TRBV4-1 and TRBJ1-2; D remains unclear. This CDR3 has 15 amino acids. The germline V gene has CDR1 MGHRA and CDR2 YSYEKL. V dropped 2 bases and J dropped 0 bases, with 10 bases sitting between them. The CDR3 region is CASSQQRTANYGYTF. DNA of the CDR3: TGCGCCAGCAGCCAACAAAGAACAGCTAACTATGGCTACACCTTC.

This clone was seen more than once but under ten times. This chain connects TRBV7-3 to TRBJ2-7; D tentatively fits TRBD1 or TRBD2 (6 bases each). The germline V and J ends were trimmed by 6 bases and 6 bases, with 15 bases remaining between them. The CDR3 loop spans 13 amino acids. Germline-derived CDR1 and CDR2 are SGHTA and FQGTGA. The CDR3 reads CASSNGGLGEQYF. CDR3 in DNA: TGTGCCAGCAGTAACGGGGGCCTCGGCGAGCAGTACTTC.

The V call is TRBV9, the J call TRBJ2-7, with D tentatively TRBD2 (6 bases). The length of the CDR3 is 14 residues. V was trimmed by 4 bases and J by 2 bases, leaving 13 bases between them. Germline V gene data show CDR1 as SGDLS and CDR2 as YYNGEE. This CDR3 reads CASSPPGGTYEQYF. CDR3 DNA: TGTGCCAGCAGCCCCCCCGGGGGTACCTACGAGCAGTACTTC. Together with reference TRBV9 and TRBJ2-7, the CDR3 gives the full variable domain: DSGVTQTPKHLITATGQRVTLRCSPRSGDLSVYWYQQSLDQGLQFLIQYYNGEERAKGNILERFSAQQFPDLHSELNLSSLELGDSALYFCASSPPGGTYEQYFGPGTRLTVT.

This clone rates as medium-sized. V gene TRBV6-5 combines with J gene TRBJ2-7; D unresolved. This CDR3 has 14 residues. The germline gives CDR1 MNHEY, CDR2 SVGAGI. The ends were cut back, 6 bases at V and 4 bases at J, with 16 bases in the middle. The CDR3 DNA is TGTGCCAGCAGCGATGGGCACACCGCTTACGAGCAGTACTTC. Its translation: CASSDGHTAYEQYF.

CDR3 in amino acids: CASRGNSNQPQHF. The DNA for the CDR3 is TGTGCCAGCAGGGGGAATAGCAATCAGCCCCAGCATTTT. V gene TRBV28 combines with J gene TRBJ1-5, with D uncertain. This CDR3 contains 13 residues. Trimming removed 6 bases at V and 0 bases at J, with 6 bases between. Germline CDR1 is MDHEN and CDR2 is SYDVKM.

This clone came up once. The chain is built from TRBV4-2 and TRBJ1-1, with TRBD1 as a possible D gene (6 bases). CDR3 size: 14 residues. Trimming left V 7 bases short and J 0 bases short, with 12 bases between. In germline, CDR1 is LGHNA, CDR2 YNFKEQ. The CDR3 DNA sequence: TGTGCCAGCACTGCAGGGGTCCTGAACACTGAAGCTTTCTTT. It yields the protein CASTAGVLNTEAFF.

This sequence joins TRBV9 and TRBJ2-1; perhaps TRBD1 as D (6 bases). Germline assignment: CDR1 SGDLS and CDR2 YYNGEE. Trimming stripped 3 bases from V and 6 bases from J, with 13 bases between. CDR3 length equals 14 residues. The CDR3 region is CASSDSGAPNEQFF. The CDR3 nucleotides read TGTGCCAGCAGCGACTCAGGGGCCCCCAATGAGCAGTTCTTC.

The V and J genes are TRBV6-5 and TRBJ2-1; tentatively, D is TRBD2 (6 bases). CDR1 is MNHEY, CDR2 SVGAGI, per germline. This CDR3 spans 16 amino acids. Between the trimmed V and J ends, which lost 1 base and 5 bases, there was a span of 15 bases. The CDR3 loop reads CASSYFGVAANNEQFF. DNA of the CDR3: TGTGCCAGCAGTTACTTCGGGGTAGCGGCAAACAATGAGCAGTTCTTC.

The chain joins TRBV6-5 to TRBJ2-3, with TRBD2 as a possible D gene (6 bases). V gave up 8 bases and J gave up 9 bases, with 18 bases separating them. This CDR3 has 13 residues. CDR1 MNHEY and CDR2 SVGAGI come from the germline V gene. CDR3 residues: CASGTGLLQTQYF. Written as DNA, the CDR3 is TGTGCCAGCGGGACGGGACTCCTTCAGACGCAGTATTTT.

CDR3 in DNA: TGTGCCAGCATCGTCACAGGGGGAGACTATGCAACTAATGAAAAACTGTTTTTT. It specifies CASIVTGGDYATNEKLFF. This chain uses TRBV2 with TRBJ1-4; 8 positions match TRBD1. V gave up 7 bases and J gave up 0 bases; unmatched junction bases: 13. CDR3 length equals 18 residues. Germline V lookup: CDR1 SNHLY, CDR2 FYNNEI.

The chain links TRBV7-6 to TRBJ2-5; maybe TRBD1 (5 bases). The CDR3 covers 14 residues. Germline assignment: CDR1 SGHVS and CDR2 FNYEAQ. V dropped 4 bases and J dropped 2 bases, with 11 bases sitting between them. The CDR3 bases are TGTGCCAGCAGCTACCCCAGGGAACAAGAGACCCAGTACTTC. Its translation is CASSYPREQETQYF.

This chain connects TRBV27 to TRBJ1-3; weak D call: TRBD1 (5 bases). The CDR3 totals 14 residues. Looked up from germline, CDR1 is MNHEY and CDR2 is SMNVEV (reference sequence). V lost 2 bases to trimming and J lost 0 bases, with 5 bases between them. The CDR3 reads CASSLGASGNTIYF. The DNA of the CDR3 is TGTGCCAGCAGTTTAGGGGCCTCTGGAAACACCATATATTTT.